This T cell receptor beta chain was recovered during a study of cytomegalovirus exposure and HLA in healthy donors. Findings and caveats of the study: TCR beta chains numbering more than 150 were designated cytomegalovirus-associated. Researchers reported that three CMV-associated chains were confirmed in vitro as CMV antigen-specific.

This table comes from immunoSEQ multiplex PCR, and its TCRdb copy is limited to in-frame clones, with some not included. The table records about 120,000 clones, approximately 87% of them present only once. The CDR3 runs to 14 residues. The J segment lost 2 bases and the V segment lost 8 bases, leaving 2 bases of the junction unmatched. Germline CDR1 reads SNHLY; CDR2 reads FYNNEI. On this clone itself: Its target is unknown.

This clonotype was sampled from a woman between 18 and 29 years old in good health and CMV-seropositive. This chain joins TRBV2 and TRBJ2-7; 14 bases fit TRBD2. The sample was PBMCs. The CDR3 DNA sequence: TGTGCCAGCGGACTAGCGGGGGGTCCCTACGAGCAGTACTTC. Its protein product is CASGLAGGPYEQYF.